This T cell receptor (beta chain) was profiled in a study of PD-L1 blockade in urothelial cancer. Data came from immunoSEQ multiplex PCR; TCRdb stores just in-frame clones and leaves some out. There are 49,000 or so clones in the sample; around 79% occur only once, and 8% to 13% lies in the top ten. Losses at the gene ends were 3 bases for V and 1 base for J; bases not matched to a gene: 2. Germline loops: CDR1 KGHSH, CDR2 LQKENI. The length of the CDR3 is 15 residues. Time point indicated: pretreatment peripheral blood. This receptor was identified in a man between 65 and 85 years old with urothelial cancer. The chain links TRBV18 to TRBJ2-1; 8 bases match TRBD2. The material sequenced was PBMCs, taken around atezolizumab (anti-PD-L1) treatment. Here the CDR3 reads CASSPAGGSYNEQFF. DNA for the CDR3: TGTGCCAGCTCACCGGCGGGGGGATCCTACAATGAGCAGTTCTTC.